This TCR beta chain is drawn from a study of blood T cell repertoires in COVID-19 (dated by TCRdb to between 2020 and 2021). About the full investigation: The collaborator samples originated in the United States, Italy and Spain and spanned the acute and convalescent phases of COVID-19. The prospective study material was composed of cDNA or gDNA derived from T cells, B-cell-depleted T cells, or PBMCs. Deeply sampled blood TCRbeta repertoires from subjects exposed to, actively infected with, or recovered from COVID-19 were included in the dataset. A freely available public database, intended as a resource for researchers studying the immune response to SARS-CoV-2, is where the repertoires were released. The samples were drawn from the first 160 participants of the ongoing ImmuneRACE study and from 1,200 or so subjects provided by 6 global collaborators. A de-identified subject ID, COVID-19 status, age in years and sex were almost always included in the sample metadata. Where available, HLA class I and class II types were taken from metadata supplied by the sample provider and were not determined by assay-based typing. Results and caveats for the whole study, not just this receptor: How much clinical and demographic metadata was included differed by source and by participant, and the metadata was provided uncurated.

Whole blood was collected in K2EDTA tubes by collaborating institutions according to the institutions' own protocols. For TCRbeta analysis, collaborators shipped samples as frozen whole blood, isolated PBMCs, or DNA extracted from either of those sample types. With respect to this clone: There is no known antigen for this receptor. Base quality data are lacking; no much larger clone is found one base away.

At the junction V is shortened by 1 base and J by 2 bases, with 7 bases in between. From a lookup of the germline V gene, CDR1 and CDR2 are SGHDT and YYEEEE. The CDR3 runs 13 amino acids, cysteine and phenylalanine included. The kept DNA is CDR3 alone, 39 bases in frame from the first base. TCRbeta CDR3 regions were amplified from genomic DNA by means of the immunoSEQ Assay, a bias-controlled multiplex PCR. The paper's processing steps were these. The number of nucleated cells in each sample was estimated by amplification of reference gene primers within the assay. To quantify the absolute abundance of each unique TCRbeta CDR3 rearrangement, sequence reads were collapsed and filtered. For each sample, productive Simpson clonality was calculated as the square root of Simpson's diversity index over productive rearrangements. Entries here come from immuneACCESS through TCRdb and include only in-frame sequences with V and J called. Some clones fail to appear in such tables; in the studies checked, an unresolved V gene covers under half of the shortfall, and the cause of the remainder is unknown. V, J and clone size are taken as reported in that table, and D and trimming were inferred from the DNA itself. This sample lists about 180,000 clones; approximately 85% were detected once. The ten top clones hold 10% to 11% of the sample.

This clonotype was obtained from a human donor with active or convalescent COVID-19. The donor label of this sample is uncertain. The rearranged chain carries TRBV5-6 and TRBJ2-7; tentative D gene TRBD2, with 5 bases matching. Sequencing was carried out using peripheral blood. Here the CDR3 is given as CASSLWGAYEQYF. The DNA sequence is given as TGTGCCAGCAGCTTGTGGGGAGCCTACGAGCAGTACTTC.